The clone carrying this TCR beta chain came up a few times. Its specificity is unknown. Between the trimmed V and J ends, which lost 6 bases and 0 bases, there was a span of 5 bases. Germline V gives CDR1 MRHNA, CDR2 SNTAGT. The CDR3 spans 13 residues. The entry originates in a study of response to subunit inactivated influenza vaccine. Points from the study as a whole: Few additional T cells are recruited per seasonal influenza vaccination, authors suggested.

TCRdb used MiXCR to reprocess the RT-PCR reads, holding one entry per CDR3 protein. Of roughly 150,000 distinct CDR3 sequences listed, roughly 10% were seen once; the top ten hold around 12%. The material was non-naive T cells sorted from PBMCs, obtained 40 to 50 days after vaccination. The J gene is TRBJ2-2, the V gene TRBV6-4; no clear D. This sequence originates from a man in his fifties or sixties who received an inactivated influenza vaccine. CDR3 sequence: CASSATNTGELFF. CDR3 in DNA: TGTGCCAGCAGCGCCACGAACACCGGGGAGCTGTTTTTT.